This entry describes one T cell receptor (beta chain). This clonotype was seen only a few times. Its recognized antigen is unknown. Within one base of it there is no much larger clone, and no base qualities were kept. For sequencing, an Illumina HiSeq 1500 was employed. Through fastp at Q25 and MiXCR, TCRdb rebuilt clones from the public reads, retaining in-frame beta chains. Merged by CDR3 protein, the rows form single entries marked with the most common genes and DNA. The sample has about 770,000 distinct CDR3 sequences on record, approximately 32% of them singletons. The top ten clonotypes cover roughly 14% of the sample. Per the publication, the treatment or condition label means: in vitro stimulation with specific CMV peptide epitopes to enrich CMV-specific T cells. These data originate in a study of T cell repertoires in cytomegalovirus infection (dated by TCRdb to the late 2010s). About the full investigation: The peptide stimulations were aimed at well-studied HLA-B-restricted epitopes as well as recently identified HLA-C-restricted CMV epitopes, whose presentation resists viral immunomodulation. Donor HLA type was relevant to the analysis, as public TCR beta signatures indicated carriage of CMV infection together with the matching HLA type. On the study overall, not on this receptor specifically: Carriers of CMV infection plus the relevant HLA type were discriminated by the cumulative frequency of public TCR beta family members in the study cohort and in an independent roughly 320-donor cohort. The ex vivo response was dominated by HLA-C-restricted CMV-specific TCR beta clonotypes, which also provided the single most frequent clonotype in two of eight donors.

From a lookup of the germline V gene, CDR1 and CDR2 are SGHDN and FVKESK. From the cysteine up to the phenylalanine, the CDR3 has a length of 14 residues. Kept here is only the CDR3 DNA, which spans 42 bases and is read in frame from base 1. Deletion took 4 bases off V and 2 bases off J, with a span of 11 bases between the germline ends. The sequence was obtained from a human donor in good health (CMV status not recorded). Some clones in this sample may be carry-over from other donors' samples. This specimen consisted of cultured CD8+ T cells from PBMCs, obtained from culture after CMV antigen stimulation. The sequence joins TRBV14 to TRBJ2-5; a confident D gene designation cannot be given. The CDR3 here reads CASSLWVSQETQYF. The DNA sequence is given as TGTGCCAGCAGCCTTTGGGTCAGTCAAGAGACCCAGTACTTC.